The clone carrying this T cell receptor beta chain has a count of ten or more. This specimen belongs to a study of T cells after yellow fever vaccination. Each CDR3 protein gets one entry after TCRdb re-called the 5' RACE reads with MiXCR. Found here are 250,000 or so distinct CDR3 sequences, 3.6% of them singletons; the top ten hold around 19%. The germline V gene encodes CDR1 MGHRA and CDR2 YSYEKL. V lost 1 base, J lost 4 bases, and 17 bases lay in between. This CDR3 is 16 amino acids long. The receptor comes from a man in his late teens or twenties who received the YFV17D yellow fever vaccine. This sample comprised PBMCs, obtained 15 days after the yellow fever booster vaccination. The chain combines TRBV4-1 with TRBJ2-7, with D possibly TRBD1 on 6 matching bases. The CDR3 sequence: CASSQVAQGNFYEQYF. CDR3 DNA: TGCGCCAGCAGCCAAGTTGCGCAGGGGAATTTTTACGAGCAGTACTTC.